Listed below are T cell receptor beta chains from one sample, sequenced in a study of shared clonotypes between healthy human individuals. Assay: immunoSEQ multiplex PCR; the TCRdb copy retains only in-frame clones and omits some. Counted here are some 2.1 million clones, about 95% occurring once; the ten biggest clones make up 1.1%. The sequenced sample was naive CD8+ T cells sorted from blood. Source of these receptors: a young man in good health. Both conserved end residues are part of each CDR3. Fields, in order: V gene, clone size, J gene, D gene, CDR3 protein, CDR3 DNA. A D gene is named only where the DNA matches it firmly. Clone sizes are given selectively: once, few, many, or a class where the clone is expanded.

V gene: TRBV28
clone size: .
J gene: TRBJ1-2
D gene: .
CDR3 protein: CASSPGGEIGGYTF
CDR3 DNA: TGTGCCAGCAGTCCCGGCGGGGAAATTGGTGGCTACACCTTC

V gene: TRBV6-5
clone size: .
J gene: TRBJ2-7
D gene: .
CDR3 protein: CASSYSSGNHEQYF
CDR3 DNA: TGTGCCAGCAGTTACTCGTCGGGGAACCACGAGCAGTACTTC

V gene: TRBV19
clone size: few
J gene: TRBJ2-7
D gene: .
CDR3 protein: CASSMSGESYEQYF
CDR3 DNA: TGTGCCAGTAGTATGTCGGGGGAATCCTACGAGCAGTACTTC

V gene: TRBV7-9
clone size: once
J gene: TRBJ2-1
D gene: .
CDR3 protein: CASSFSTNEQFF
CDR3 DNA: TGTGCCAGCAGCTTTTCCACTAATGAGCAGTTCTTC

V gene: TRBV6-5
clone size: .
J gene: TRBJ2-1
D gene: .
CDR3 protein: CASSSRTRYNEQFF
CDR3 DNA: TGTGCCAGCAGTTCCAGGACCCGCTACAATGAGCAGTTCTTC

V gene: TRBV6-5
clone size: .
J gene: TRBJ2-1
D gene: .
CDR3 protein: CASSPLLGYNEQFF
CDR3 DNA: TGTGCCAGCAGTCCCCTCTTGGGGTACAATGAGCAGTTCTTC

V gene: TRBV29-1
clone size: .
J gene: TRBJ1-2
D gene: .
CDR3 protein: CSVVAREKDGYTF
CDR3 DNA: TGCAGCGTTGTAGCCAGGGAGAAAGACGGCTACACCTTC

V gene: TRBV28
clone size: few
J gene: TRBJ2-5
D gene: TRBD2
CDR3 protein: CASSLWTSGSGQETQYF
CDR3 DNA: TGTGCCAGCAGTTTATGGACTAGCGGGAGTGGTCAAGAGACCCAGTACTTC

V gene: TRBV7-9
clone size: .
J gene: TRBJ2-5
D gene: .
CDR3 protein: CASSLADLGTEQTQYF
CDR3 DNA: TGTGCCAGCAGCTTAGCGGACCTAGGGACGGAACAGACCCAGTACTTC

V gene: TRBV2
clone size: .
J gene: TRBJ2-1
D gene: .
CDR3 protein: CASSGAGEQFF
CDR3 DNA: TGTGCCAGCAGTGGGGCGGGTGAGCAGTTCTTC

V gene: TRBV5-4
clone size: .
J gene: TRBJ2-5
D gene: .
CDR3 protein: CASSLGRDQETQYF
CDR3 DNA: TGTGCCAGCAGCTTGGGGCGGGACCAAGAGACCCAGTACTTC

V gene: TRBV5-6
clone size: .
J gene: TRBJ1-2
D gene: .
CDR3 protein: CASSREGEYGYTF
CDR3 DNA: TGTGCCAGCAGCCGAGAGGGGGAGTATGGCTACACCTTC

V gene: TRBV5-6
clone size: once
J gene: TRBJ1-4
D gene: TRBD1
CDR3 protein: CASSSPGQGDREKLFF
CDR3 DNA: TGTGCCAGCAGCTCGCCGGGACAGGGGGACCGTGAAAAACTGTTTTTT

V gene: TRBV7-9
clone size: .
J gene: TRBJ2-7
D gene: .
CDR3 protein: CASSSSLNAYEQYF
CDR3 DNA: TGTGCCAGCAGCTCCTCTCTCAACGCCTACGAGCAGTACTTC

V gene: TRBV7-2
clone size: .
J gene: TRBJ1-1
D gene: .
CDR3 protein: CASSYLAGATEAFF
CDR3 DNA: TGTGCCAGCAGCTACTTAGCGGGAGCCACTGAAGCTTTCTTT

V gene: TRBV9
clone size: .
J gene: TRBJ2-5
D gene: TRBD2
CDR3 protein: CASSVSGGHQETQYF
CDR3 DNA: TGTGCCAGCAGCGTTAGCGGGGGGCATCAAGAGACCCAGTACTTC

V gene: TRBV9
clone size: once
J gene: TRBJ2-5
D gene: TRBD2
CDR3 protein: CASSEGRGETQYF
CDR3 DNA: TGTGCCAGCAGCGAAGGGAGGGGAGAGACCCAGTACTTC

V gene: TRBV11-3
clone size: .
J gene: TRBJ2-1
D gene: TRBD2
CDR3 protein: CASSLGEVGGSSYNEQFF
CDR3 DNA: TGTGCCAGCAGCCTCGGGGAGGTGGGGGGGAGCTCCTACAATGAGCAGTTCTTC

V gene: TRBV7-9
clone size: .
J gene: TRBJ1-1
D gene: TRBD1
CDR3 protein: CANRDSPSTEAFF
CDR3 DNA: TGTGCCAACAGGGACAGCCCTAGCACTGAAGCTTTCTTT

V gene: TRBV7-6
clone size: .
J gene: TRBJ2-4
D gene: TRBD1
CDR3 protein: CASSLGDRGSNIQYF
CDR3 DNA: TGTGCCAGCAGCTTAGGGGACAGGGGATCAAACATTCAGTACTTC

V gene: TRBV18
clone size: .
J gene: TRBJ2-7
D gene: .
CDR3 protein: CASSVTGESYEQYF
CDR3 DNA: TGTGCCAGCTCAGTTACAGGAGAGTCCTACGAGCAGTACTTC

V gene: TRBV7-9
clone size: .
J gene: TRBJ2-7
D gene: TRBD1
CDR3 protein: CASSPGQASYEQYF
CDR3 DNA: TGTGCCAGCAGCCCGGGACAGGCATCCTACGAGCAGTACTTC

V gene: TRBV7-9
clone size: .
J gene: TRBJ2-7
D gene: TRBD1
CDR3 protein: CASSSGQLSSYEQYF
CDR3 DNA: TGTGCCAGCAGCTCGGGACAGTTGAGCTCCTACGAGCAGTACTTC

V gene: TRBV9
clone size: .
J gene: TRBJ1-2
D gene: .
CDR3 protein: CASSPQGGPAYGYTF
CDR3 DNA: TGTGCCAGCAGCCCTCAAGGGGGGCCAGCCTATGGCTACACCTTC

V gene: TRBV7-2
clone size: .
J gene: TRBJ2-5
D gene: TRBD2
CDR3 protein: CASSLGGGETQYF
CDR3 DNA: TGTGCCAGCAGCTTGGGCGGGGGGGAGACCCAGTACTTC

V gene: TRBV10-1
clone size: .
J gene: TRBJ1-1
D gene: .
CDR3 protein: CASSESGTENTEAFF
CDR3 DNA: TGCGCCAGCAGTGAGTCAGGGACGGAGAACACTGAAGCTTTCTTT

V gene: TRBV27
clone size: .
J gene: TRBJ2-1
D gene: .
CDR3 protein: CASSPTAGANNEQFF
CDR3 DNA: TGTGCCAGCAGTCCTACGGCGGGGGCCAATAATGAGCAGTTCTTC